This T cell receptor (beta chain) was sequenced in a study of long-term antiretroviral therapy in people with HIV. Study findings and constraints: Control repertoires displayed wider CDR3 length ranges than the HIV repertoires.

Losses at the gene ends were 1 base for V and 9 bases for J; bases not matched to a gene: 10. This CDR3 comprises 15 residues. CDR1 and CDR2 (germline): SEHNR, FQNEAQ (reference sequence). It was version v3.0 of the immunoSEQ assay that was run at survey level. Clones were sequenced by immunoSEQ multiplex PCR, and TCRdb holds only the in-frame ones, with some missing. Found here are approximately 17,000 clones, roughly 90% of them singletons; the top ten hold 10% to 15%. Treatment of all HIV participants took place in the United States. This clone occurred a few times. The target antigen is unknown. The rearrangement links TRBV7-9 to TRBJ2-7; 9 bases agree with TRBD2. This TCR was recovered from a middle-aged woman with HIV. The sample consisted of unsorted PBMCs, taken 0.6 years after starting antiretroviral therapy. The CDR3 region has the DNA TGTGCCAGCAGCTTAGGGGTAGCGGGGGCCCGCTGGCAGTACTTC. Translation: CASSLGVAGARWQYF.